A single sample gave rise to the 10 T cell receptor beta chains below, sequenced in a study of metastatic and nonmetastatic thyroid tumors. TCRdb reprocessed the PCR reads using MiXCR. The sample shows some 69,000 clones, more than 13% of them seen only once. No treatment of any kind had been given to any patient before thyroid surgery. The sample comprised blood. All receptors come from a male donor with papillary thyroid cancer or a benign thyroid nodule (not recorded which). Some clones in this sample may be carry-over from other donors' samples.

This clone occurred many times. J is TRBJ2-7 and V is TRBV20-1; no clear D. The CDR3 covers 13 residues. Trimming took off 0 bases at V and 1 base at J, with 7 bases between the two ends. The germline CDR1 and CDR2 sequences are DFQATT and SNEGSKA (reference sequence). The CDR3 sequence: CSAREVGSYEQYF. Written as DNA, the CDR3 is TGCAGTGCTAGAGAGGTAGGGTCCTACGAGCAGTACTTC.

This clone was picked up many times. One junction end disagrees with the germline gene, perhaps due to a read error. The genes are TRBV28 and TRBJ2-5; D gene uncertain. CDR3 length: 14 residues. Germline values: CDR1 MDHEN, CDR2 SYDVKM. The CDR3 loop is CASTRDTNQETQYF. The CDR3 DNA reads TGTGCCAGCACCCGAGACACTAACCAGGAGACCCAGTACTTC.

Many counts were recorded for this clone. This rearrangement joins TRBV7-3 to TRBJ2-1; 11 bases map to TRBD2. V trimming: 4 bases; J trimming: 6 bases; junction bases outside the gene matches: 5. CDR3 size: 15 residues. CDR1 is SGHTA and CDR2 is FQGTGA in the germline V gene. CDR3 loop: CASSSSSGRTNEQFF. As DNA, the CDR3 is TGTGCCAGCAGCTCTTCTAGCGGGAGGACCAATGAGCAGTTCTTC.

With respect to this clone: At one boundary the junction diverges from the germline segment, which might be a read error. The chain has TRBV6-2 or TRBV6-3 and TRBJ1-2, with D unresolved. Germline loops: CDR1 MNHEY, CDR2 SVGEGT. CDR3 length equals 15 residues. This chain's CDR3 is CASSLREPANYCYTF. Here the CDR3 DNA reads TGTGCCAGCAGCCTCCGGGAGCCGGCTAACTATTGCTACACCTTC.

A note on this clone: Given a much more abundant clone one base away, this may be a read error. The rearrangement uses TRBV18 and TRBJ2-3; 7 bases line up with TRBD1. Losses at the gene ends were 3 bases for V and 3 bases for J; bases not matched to a gene: 9. Germline CDR1 reads KGHSH; CDR2 reads LQKENI. CDR3 length equals 16 residues. The CDR3 region is CASSPSWTGQTDTQYF. CDR3 in DNA: TGTGCCAGCTCACCGTCCTGGACAGGCCAAACAGATACGCAGTATTTT.

This clone was recorded many times. This chain links TRBV5-4 with TRBJ2-3, with 13 positions matching TRBD2. The CDR3 contains 16 residues. V was clipped by 5 bases and J by 1 base; unmatched bases: 4. Germline V gene lookup returns CDR1 SGHNT and CDR2 YYREEE (reference sequence). The CDR3 here is CASSRTSGSGTDTQYF. In DNA form, the CDR3 reads TGTGCCAGCAGTCGGACTAGCGGGAGTGGCACAGATACGCAGTATTTT.

This clone was observed many times. This rearrangement joins TRBV9 to TRBJ2-7, with D perhaps TRBD1 (5 bases). The germline V gene encodes CDR1 SGDLS and CDR2 YYNGEE. The CDR3 is 15 amino acids. V was trimmed by 2 bases and J by 0 bases, leaving 12 bases between them. CDR3 sequence reads: CASSVRTPSSYEQYF. In DNA, the CDR3 is TGTGCCAGCAGCGTCCGGACACCCAGCTCCTACGAGCAGTACTTC.

This clone has ten or more counts. The rearrangement links TRBV7-8 to TRBJ1-1, with D perhaps matching TRBD1 (6 bases). The germline V and J ends were trimmed by 5 bases and 1 base, with 11 bases remaining between them. Germline CDR1 and CDR2: SGHVS and FQNEAQ. The CDR3 is 14 amino acids. The CDR3 sequence: CASSISQGNTEAFF. Here the CDR3 DNA reads TGTGCCAGCAGCATATCACAGGGGAACACTGAAGCTTTCTTT.

The V gene is TRBV20-1, the J gene TRBJ1-5, with D uncertain. The germline CDR1 and CDR2 sequences are DFQATT and SNEGSKA (reference sequence). The CDR3 consists of 15 residues. V was pared by 7 bases and J by 6 bases, with 22 bases between. Written as DNA, the CDR3 is TGCAGTGTTCCGAGTAGGGCGCGGGTGCTTCAGCCCCAGCATTTT. This codes for CSVPSRARVLQPQHF.

A few counts support this clone. V usage is TRBV6-1 and J usage is TRBJ2-3; 9 bases are shared with TRBD1. Germline V gene lookup returns CDR1 MNHNS and CDR2 SASEGT. The J segment lost 3 bases and the V segment lost 8 bases, leaving 12 bases of the junction unmatched. The CDR3 is made up of 16 amino acids. CDR3 protein: CASGPQGARLTDTQYF. CDR3 nucleotide sequence: TGTGCCAGCGGACCACAGGGGGCTCGCCTAACAGATACGCAGTATTTT.